This paragraph reports one TCR beta chain. The sample is drawn from a study of CD8 T cells in Susac syndrome. In the study overall: Patients with Susac syndrome were therapy-naive, on corticosteroids, or on intravenous immunoglobulin alone at the time that blood was drawn.

Germline CDR1 is MNHNY and CDR2 is SVGAGI (reference sequence). Trimming took 5 bases from V and 4 from J, leaving 15 bases between them. The CDR3 loop spans 14 amino acids. An input of roughly 0.45 to 1 ug of RNA was subjected to reverse transcription using random hexamers. It was immunoSEQ multiplex PCR that amplified TCR beta CDR3 across 54 Vbeta and 13 Jbeta. MiXCR, run by TCRdb on the immunoSEQ multiplex PCR reads, gives a single entry per CDR3 protein. The sample carries some 140,000 distinct CDR3 sequences, 85% to 95% recorded once. This chain uses TRBV6-6 with TRBJ2-7, with TRBD1 as a possible D gene (7 bases). The sequenced sample was CD8+ T cells from PBMCs. This clonotype was sampled from a human donor with Susac syndrome. CDR3 amino acids: CASSTGEEGYEQYF. The CDR3 region has the DNA TGTGCCAGCAGTACAGGGGAGGAGGGTTACGAGCAGTACTTC.